This is a list of T cell receptor beta chains from one sample in a study of OX40 agonist ivuxolimab in advanced cancers. Sequencing used immunoSEQ multiplex PCR; TCRdb keeps in-frame clones, though not all of them. Counted here are about 82,000 clones, 83% occurring once; the ten biggest clones make up 0.75% to 1%. Sequenced here: CD4+ or CD8+ T cells sorted from blood, sampled in a trial of the OX40 agonist ivuxolimab. These receptors all stem from an adult with an advanced solid tumor such as melanoma, head and neck, liver or kidney cancer. Both conserved end residues are part of each CDR3. The order of the fields is V gene, clone size, J gene, D gene, CDR3 DNA, CDR3 protein. The D gene is left open where the match is weak. Size values are once, few and many counts, or a class for expanded clones, and some rows have none.

TRBV11-2	once	TRBJ2-1	-	TGTGCCAGCAGCTTAGGACTGGCCGTAGGGGAGCAGTTCTTC	CASSLGLAVGEQFF
TRBV19	-	TRBJ2-2	TRBD1	TGTGCCAGTACCTCGGGACAGGGTAACACCGGGGAGCTGTTTTTT	CASTSGQGNTGELFF
TRBV5-1	-	TRBJ2-3	TRBD2	TGCGCCAGCAGCGCCTTAGCGGGACTCACAGATACGCAGTATTTT	CASSALAGLTDTQYF
TRBV2	-	TRBJ1-2	TRBD1	TGTGCCAGCAGTGGATTGAGGGGACAGGGGGCTAACTATGGCTACACCTTC	CASSGLRGQGANYGYTF
TRBV7-9	-	TRBJ2-1	-	TGTGCCGGCAGCTTAGCTCTTCCTGGCAATGAGCAGTTCTTC	CAGSLALPGNEQFF
TRBV7-2	few	TRBJ1-2	-	TGTGCCAGCAACCCTGACAGGACCCTACGGCATGGCTACACCTTC	CASNPDRTLRHGYTF
TRBV19	-	TRBJ1-2	-	TGTGCCAGTACCCCCCCCGGGACCGCCTATGGCTACACCTTC	CASTPPGTAYGYTF
TRBV6-5	-	TRBJ2-7	-	TGTGCCAGCAGTTACTCGTCGCAGGGGGGTACTCGGCAGTACTTC	CASSYSSQGGTRQYF
TRBV7-3	-	TRBJ2-5	-	TGTGCCAGCAGCCGCGGGACAGATTCACAAGAGACCCAGTACTTC	CASSRGTDSQETQYF
TRBV7-2	-	TRBJ2-3	TRBD2	TGTGCCAGCAGCTTTGTAGCGGGGGTTAGCACAGATACGCAGTATTTT	CASSFVAGVSTDTQYF
TRBV7-2	-	TRBJ1-5	TRBD1	TGTGCCAGCAGCTTAGTTGGGGGACAGAATCAGCCCCAGCATTTT	CASSLVGGQNQPQHF
TRBV7-9	-	TRBJ1-2	TRBD1	TGTGCCAGCAGCTTCGGGACAGGGGGTAGTCGGAATGGCTACACCTTC	CASSFGTGGSRNGYTF
TRBV18	-	TRBJ2-1	-	TGTGCCAGCTCACCAAAGAGGGGGGGTCCGAACAATGAGCAGTTCTTC	CASSPKRGGPNNEQFF
TRBV5-6	-	TRBJ1-2	TRBD1	TGTGCCAGCAGCTGGGACAGGGCTAAAGGTGGCTACACCTTC	CASSWDRAKGGYTF
TRBV18	-	TRBJ1-2	-	TGTGCCAGCTCACCAAGGAGGGATGGCTACACCTTC	CASSPRRDGYTF
TRBV7-2	-	TRBJ1-2	TRBD1	TGTGCCAGCAGCCCAACAGGGGGCTATGGCTACACCTTC	CASSPTGGYGYTF
TRBV2	-	TRBJ1-2	-	TGTGCCAGCAAAGCTAACTATGGCTACACCTTC	CASKANYGYTF
TRBV5-4	-	TRBJ1-6	-	TGTGCCAGCAGCCGGGAGGCAGAATATAATTCACCCCTCCACTTT	CASSREAEYNSPLHF
TRBV25-1	-	TRBJ2-2	-	TGTGCCAGCAGTGAATACACAGCGAACACCGGGGAGCTGTTTTTT	CASSEYTANTGELFF
TRBV4-2	-	TRBJ1-4	-	TGTGCCAGCAGCCAAGCCGGCCTCGGTGAAAAACTGTTTTTT	CASSQAGLGEKLFF
TRBV7-3	-	TRBJ2-1	-	TGTGCCAGCAGCTTGTTTAGCGGATCAATCAATGAGCAGTTCTTC	CASSLFSGSINEQFF
TRBV7-9	-	TRBJ1-2	-	TGTGCCAGCAGCCCGGACGTGTTGAGGGGCTACACCTTC	CASSPDVLRGYTF
TRBV5-4	-	TRBJ2-7	TRBD1	TGTGCCAGCAGCCTGGGAGCAGGGGGCGACATCCACGAGCAGTACTTC	CASSLGAGGDIHEQYF
TRBV7-8	-	TRBJ2-5	TRBD2	TGTGCCAGCAGCTTAGGGCTAGCGGGGGCTGGAGAGACCCAGTACTTC	CASSLGLAGAGETQYF
TRBV6-5	-	TRBJ1-1	-	TGTGCCAGCAGTTACTCTTTCCGGAACACTGAAGCTTTCTTT	CASSYSFRNTEAFF
TRBV7-8	-	TRBJ1-1	-	TGTGCCAGCAGCTTGTTGAACACTGAAGCTTTCTTT	CASSLLNTEAFF
TRBV5-1	few	TRBJ1-2	TRBD1	TGCGCCAGCAGCCCGGGGAATTCGGGACAGGGAACGGGTGGCTACACCTTC	CASSPGNSGQGTGGYTF
TRBV7-9	-	TRBJ1-3	TRBD1	TGTGCCAGCAGCCTCCCGGGACAGGGTGGTGGAAACACCATATATTTT	CASSLPGQGGGNTIYF
TRBV30	few	TRBJ1-2	-	TGTGCCTGGAAAGGACACCTCTATGGCTACACCTTC	CAWKGHLYGYTF
TRBV2	-	TRBJ2-5	-	TGTGCCAGCAGTGAGGGCAGGGGAGACGAGACCCAGTACTTC	CASSEGRGDETQYF
TRBV19	-	TRBJ2-2	-	TGTGCCAGTAGTATAGTCGGGGCCTTCACCGGGGAGCTGTTTTTT	CASSIVGAFTGELFF
TRBV6-6	once	TRBJ2-7	TRBD1	TGTGCCAGCAGTTATTCCGGGACAGTAAACGAGCAGTACTTC	CASSYSGTVNEQYF
TRBV19	few	TRBJ2-7	-	TGTGCCAGTAGTCAACAGGCCTACGAGCAGTACTTC	CASSQQAYEQYF
TRBV5-4	once	TRBJ1-6	-	TGTGCCAGCAGCTCTTCCCAGAGCTCCTATAATTCACCCCTCCACTTT	CASSSSQSSYNSPLHF
TRBV5-1	once	TRBJ1-2	-	TGCGCCAGCAGCGCTGACAGTTATGGCTACACCTTC	CASSADSYGYTF
TRBV27	once	TRBJ1-5	-	TGTGCCAGCAGTTTATCGGTCCCAAATGGGAGCAATCAGCCCCAGCATTTT	CASSLSVPNGSNQPQHF
TRBV18	once	TRBJ1-3	-	TGTGCCAGCTCACCACCTTCCGGCACCATCGGAAACACCATATATTTT	CASSPPSGTIGNTIYF
TRBV30	-	TRBJ2-3	-	TGTGCCTGGAGCAGGCGGGGAATTGGAATAGATACGCAGTATTTT	CAWSRRGIGIDTQYF
TRBV7-2	few	TRBJ2-6	-	TGTGCCAGCAGCATCAGACAGGCCGTTACTGGGGCCAACGTCCTGACTTTC	CASSIRQAVTGANVLTF
TRBV10-3	-	TRBJ2-3	-	TGTGCCATCAGTGAGTCGAGGCTAGCAGATACGCAGTATTTT	CAISESRLADTQYF
TRBV4-1	-	TRBJ1-2	-	TGCGCCAGCAGCCAAGGGCGGGGGTCCTACACCTTC	CASSQGRGSYTF
TRBV7-2	-	TRBJ1-2	TRBD1	TGTGCCAGCAGCCCGACAGGGGGCTATGGCTACACCTTC	CASSPTGGYGYTF
TRBV7-8	-	TRBJ1-2	-	TGTGCCAGCAGCCCGGATGGGGGAGTAAACTATGGCTACACCTTC	CASSPDGGVNYGYTF
TRBV30	-	TRBJ1-2	-	TGTGCCTGGAGTGTATTAAGGACGAACTATGGCTACACCTTC	CAWSVLRTNYGYTF
TRBV6-5	-	TRBJ1-2	-	TGTGCCAGCAGCCCCCGACTGGGCTATGGCTACACCTTC	CASSPRLGYGYTF
TRBV10-3	-	TRBJ1-4	-	TGTGCCATCAGTGAGGAGGGATGGGAAAAACTGTTTTTT	CAISEEGWEKLFF
TRBV7-2	once	TRBJ2-5	-	TGTGCCAGCAGCTCTTCCACGGGACATTGGGAGACCCAGTACTTC	CASSSSTGHWETQYF
TRBV6-5	-	TRBJ1-3	-	TGTGCCAGCAGTTACTCGAGGCCGGATTTGGGAAACACCATATATTTT	CASSYSRPDLGNTIYF
TRBV11-1	once	TRBJ1-1	TRBD1	TGTGCCAGCAGCTTAAAGACAGGGGGGGACACTGAAGCTTTCTTT	CASSLKTGGDTEAFF
TRBV5-6	-	TRBJ2-3	TRBD2	TGTGCCAGCAGACGAAGCGGGGGGGCCCCAGATACGCAGTATTTT	CASRRSGGAPDTQYF